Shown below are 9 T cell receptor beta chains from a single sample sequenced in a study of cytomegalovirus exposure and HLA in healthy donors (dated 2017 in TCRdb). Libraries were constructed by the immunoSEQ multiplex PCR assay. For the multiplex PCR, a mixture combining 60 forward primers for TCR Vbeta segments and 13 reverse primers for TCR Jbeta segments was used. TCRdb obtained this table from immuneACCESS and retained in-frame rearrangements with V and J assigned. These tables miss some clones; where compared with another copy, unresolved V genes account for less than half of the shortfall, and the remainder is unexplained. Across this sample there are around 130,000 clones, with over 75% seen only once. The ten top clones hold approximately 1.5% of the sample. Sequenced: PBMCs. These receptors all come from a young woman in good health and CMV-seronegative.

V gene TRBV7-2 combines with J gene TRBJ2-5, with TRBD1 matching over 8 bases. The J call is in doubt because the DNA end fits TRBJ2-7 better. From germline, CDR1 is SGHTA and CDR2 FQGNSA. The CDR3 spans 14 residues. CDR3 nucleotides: TGTGCCAGCAGCTTAGTAGCAGGGGGCGACGAGCAGTACTTC. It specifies CASSLVAGGDEQYF.

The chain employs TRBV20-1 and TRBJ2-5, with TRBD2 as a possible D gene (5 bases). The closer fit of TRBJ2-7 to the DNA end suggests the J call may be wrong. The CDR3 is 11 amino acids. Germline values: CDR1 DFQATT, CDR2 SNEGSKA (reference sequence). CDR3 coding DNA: TGCAGTGCAGGACTCGCCTACGAGCAGTACTTC. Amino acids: CSAGLAYEQYF.

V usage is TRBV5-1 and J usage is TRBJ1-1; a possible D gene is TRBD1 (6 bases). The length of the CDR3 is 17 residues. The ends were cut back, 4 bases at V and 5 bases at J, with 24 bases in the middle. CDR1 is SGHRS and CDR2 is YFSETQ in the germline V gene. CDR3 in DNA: TGCGCCAGCAGCCAGGGCGGTCGGGGGGCGATTTCAACTGAAGCTTTCTTT. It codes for CASSQGGRGAISTEAFF.

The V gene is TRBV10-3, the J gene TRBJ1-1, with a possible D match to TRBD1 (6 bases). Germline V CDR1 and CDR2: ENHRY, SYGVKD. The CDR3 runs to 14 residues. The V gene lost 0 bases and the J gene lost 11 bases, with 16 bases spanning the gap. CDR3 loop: CAISESGGQSVAFF. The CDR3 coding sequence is TGTGCCATCAGTGAGTCTGGAGGACAGTCAGTTGCTTTCTTT.

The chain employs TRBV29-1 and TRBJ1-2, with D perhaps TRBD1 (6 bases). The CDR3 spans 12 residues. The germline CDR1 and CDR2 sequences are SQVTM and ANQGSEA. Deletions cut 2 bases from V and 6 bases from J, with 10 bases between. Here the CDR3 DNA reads TGCAGCGTTGAAAGCGGGGGGCATGGCTACACCTTC. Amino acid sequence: CSVESGGHGYTF.

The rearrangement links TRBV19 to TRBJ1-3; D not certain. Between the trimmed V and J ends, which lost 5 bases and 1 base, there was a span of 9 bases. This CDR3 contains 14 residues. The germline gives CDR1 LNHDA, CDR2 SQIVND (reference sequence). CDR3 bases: TGTGCCAGTAGTTTCACCGAGTCTGGAAACACCATATATTTT. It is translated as CASSFTESGNTIYF.

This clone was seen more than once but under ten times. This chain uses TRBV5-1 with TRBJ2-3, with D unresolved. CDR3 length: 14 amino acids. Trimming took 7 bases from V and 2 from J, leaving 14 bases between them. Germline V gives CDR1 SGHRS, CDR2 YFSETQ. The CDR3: CASADGDLTDTQYF. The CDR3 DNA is TGCGCCAGCGCCGACGGAGACCTCACAGATACGCAGTATTTT.

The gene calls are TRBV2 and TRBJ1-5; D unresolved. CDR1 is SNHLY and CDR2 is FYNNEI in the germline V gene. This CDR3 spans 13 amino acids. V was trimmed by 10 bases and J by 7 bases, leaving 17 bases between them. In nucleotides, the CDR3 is TGTGCCACAAAAAGGGAGGTACGGCAGCCCCAGCATTTT. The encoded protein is CATKREVRQPQHF.

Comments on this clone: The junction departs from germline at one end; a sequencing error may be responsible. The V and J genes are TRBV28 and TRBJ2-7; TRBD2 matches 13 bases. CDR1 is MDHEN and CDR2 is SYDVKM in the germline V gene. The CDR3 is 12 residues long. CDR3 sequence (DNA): TGTGCCAGCAGTTTACCGGGACTAGCGGGGATCTTC. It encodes CASSLPGLAGIF. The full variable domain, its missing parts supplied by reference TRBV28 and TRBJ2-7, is DVKVTQSSRYLVKRTGEKVFLECVQDMDHENMFWYRQDPGLGLRLIYFSYDVKMKEKGDIPEGYSVSREKKERFSLILESASTNQTSMYLCASSLPGLAGIFGPGTRLTVT.